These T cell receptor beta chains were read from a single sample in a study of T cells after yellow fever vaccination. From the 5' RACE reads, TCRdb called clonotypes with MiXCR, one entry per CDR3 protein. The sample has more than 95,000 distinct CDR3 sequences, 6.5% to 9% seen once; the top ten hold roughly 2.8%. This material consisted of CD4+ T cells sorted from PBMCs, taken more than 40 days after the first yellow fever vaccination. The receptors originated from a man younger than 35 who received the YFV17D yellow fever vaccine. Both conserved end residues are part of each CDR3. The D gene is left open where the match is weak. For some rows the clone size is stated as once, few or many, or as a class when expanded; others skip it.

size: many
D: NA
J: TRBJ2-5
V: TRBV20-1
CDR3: CSAERPGRPGETQYF
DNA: TGCAGTGCTGAGCGACCGGGCCGTCCAGGGGAGACCCAGTACTTC

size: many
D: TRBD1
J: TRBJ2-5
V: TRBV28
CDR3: CASENPGTGTWTQYF
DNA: TGTGCCAGCGAGAATCCCGGGACAGGGACTTGGACCCAGTACTTC

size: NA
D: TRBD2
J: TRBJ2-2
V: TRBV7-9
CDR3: CASSSSGGSTGDLFF
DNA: TGTGCCAGCAGCTCTAGCGGGGGATCCACCGGGGATCTGTTTTTT

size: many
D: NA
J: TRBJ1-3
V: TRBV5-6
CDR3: CASLRSGNTIYF
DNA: TGTGCCAGCCTCCGATCTGGAAACACCATATATTTT

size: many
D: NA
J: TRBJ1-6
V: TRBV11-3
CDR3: CASSLGRGFNSPLHF
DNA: TGTGCCAGCAGCTTAGGTCGGGGATTTAATTCACCCCTCCACTTT

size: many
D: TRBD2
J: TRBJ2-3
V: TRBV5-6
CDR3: CASSPIAGRTDTQYF
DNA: TGTGCCAGCAGCCCGATAGCGGGCCGCACAGATACGCAGTATTTT

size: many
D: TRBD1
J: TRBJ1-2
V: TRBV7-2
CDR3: CASRKPGQGARDYGYTF
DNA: TGTGCCAGCAGAAAACCGGGACAGGGGGCGCGGGACTATGGCTACACCTTC

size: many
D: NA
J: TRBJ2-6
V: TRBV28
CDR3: CASSLQGTGANVLTF
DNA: TGTGCCAGCAGTCTACAGGGAACTGGGGCCAACGTCCTGACTTTC

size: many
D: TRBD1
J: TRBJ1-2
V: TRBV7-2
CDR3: CASSWGQGENGYTF
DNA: TGTGCCAGCAGCTGGGGACAGGGGGAGAATGGCTACACCTTC

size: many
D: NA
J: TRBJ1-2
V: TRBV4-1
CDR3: CASSQDTTAYYGYTF
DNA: TGCGCCAGCAGCCAAGATACAACAGCTTACTATGGCTACACCTTC

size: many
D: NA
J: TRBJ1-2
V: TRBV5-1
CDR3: CASSLEGPPYTF
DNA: TGCGCCAGCAGCTTGGAGGGTCCCCCCTACACCTTC

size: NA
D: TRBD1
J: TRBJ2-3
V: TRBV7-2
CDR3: CASSLGDRGSADTQYF
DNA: TGTGCCAGCAGCTTAGGAGACAGGGGATCTGCAGATACGCAGTATTTT

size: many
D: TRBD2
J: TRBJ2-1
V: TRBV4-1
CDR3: CASSDERLAGANEQFF
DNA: TGCGCCAGCAGCGACGAAAGACTAGCGGGGGCCAATGAGCAGTTCTTC

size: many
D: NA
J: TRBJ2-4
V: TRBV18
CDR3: CASSPLAPGALAKNIQYF
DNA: TGTGCCAGCTCACCACTGGCGCCAGGAGCACTAGCCAAAAACATTCAGTACTTC

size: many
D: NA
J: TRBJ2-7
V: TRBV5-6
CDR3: CASSMTYSYEQYF
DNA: TGTGCCAGCAGCATGACATACTCCTACGAGCAGTACTTC